This T cell receptor (beta chain) was retrieved from a study of shared clonotypes between healthy human individuals. The CDR3 has 14 amino acids. Unmatched junction bases numbered 13, after V lost 7 bases and J lost 6 bases. Per germline, CDR1 SQVTM and CDR2 ANQGSEA. Libraries were prepared by immunoSEQ multiplex PCR; TCRdb keeps only in-frame clonotypes and omits some of them. There are 450,000 to 500,000 clones in the sample; around 79% occur only once, and 10% to 15% lies in the top ten. The study enrolled healthy HIV-negative adults without recent acute infections or vaccinations as donors. On this clone itself: A read error is the likely source, as a far larger clone sits one nucleotide away.

Specimen: PBMCs. This clonotype originated in a middle-aged woman in good health. Some clones in this sample may be carry-over from other donors' samples. V usage is TRBV29-1 and J usage is TRBJ1-1; 8 positions agree with TRBD1. CDR3 nucleotides: TGCAGCGCCGCTGACAGGGGAGAGTACGCTGAAGCTTTCTTT. This sequence encodes CSAADRGEYAEAFF.